These T cell receptor beta chains were read from a single sample in a study of cytomegalovirus exposure and HLA in healthy donors. Using immunoSEQ multiplex PCR, the repertoire was profiled, and TCRdb retains in-frame clones only, with some absent. Altogether around 170,000 clones are present, around 80% being singletons, with the ten largest covering 6.3%. The material sequenced was PBMCs. These receptors all come from a man aged 40-49 years in good health and CMV-seropositive. Each CDR3 is given with its conserved first and last residue. A D gene is named only where the DNA matches it firmly. Size is stated for part of the rows, as once, few or many counts, or as a class when the clone is expanded.

D gene,clone size,V gene,J gene,CDR3 protein,CDR3 DNA
TRBD1,.,TRBV30,TRBJ1-3,CAWSVWRQGYSGNTIYF,TGTGCCTGGAGTGTGTGGAGACAGGGATACTCTGGAAACACCATATATTTT
TRBD2,few,TRBV23-1,TRBJ2-1,CASQLAGGGYNEQFF,TGCGCCAGTCAATTAGCGGGGGGGGGCTACAATGAGCAGTTCTTC
.,.,TRBV15,TRBJ1-2,CATSRDTRLTNYGYTF,TGTGCCACCAGCAGAGATACCAGACTAACTAACTATGGCTACACCTTC
.,few,TRBV28,TRBJ2-7,CASSPAPGTRDNLYEQYF,TGTGCCAGCAGTCCCGCCCCCGGGACAAGGGACAATCTCTACGAGCAGTACTTC
TRBD1,.,TRBV7-2,TRBJ2-1,CASSADRGPNEQFF,TGTGCCAGCAGCGCGGACAGGGGGCCGAATGAGCAGTTCTTC
TRBD1,.,TRBV7-8,TRBJ2-5,CASSLNPGTGQETQYF,TGTGCCAGCAGCCTCAACCCCGGGACAGGTCAAGAGACCCAGTACTTC
.,.,TRBV2,TRBJ2-5,CASSDGGGQQGTQYF,TGTGCCAGCAGTGACGGCGGGGGACAACAAGGGACCCAGTACTTC
.,.,TRBV7-9,TRBJ2-1,CASSPRSGGVNEQFF,TGTGCCAGCAGCCCGAGATCTGGAGGGGTTAATGAGCAGTTCTTC
TRBD1,.,TRBV5-4,TRBJ2-5,CASSPRTGDETQYF,TGTGCCAGCAGCCCTAGGACAGGGGACGAGACCCAGTACTTC
.,.,TRBV6-5,TRBJ1-6,CASSLTGSNSPLHF,TGTGCCAGCAGTCTGACAGGTAGTAATTCACCCCTCCACTTT
TRBD1,.,TRBV6-1,TRBJ2-7,CASSVLSPTGASVEQYF,TGTGCCAGCAGTGTTCTCTCCCCCACAGGGGCGTCAGTTGAGCAGTACTTC
TRBD1,.,TRBV7-8,TRBJ2-7,CASSLGGTGSEQYF,TGTGCCAGCAGCTTAGGGGGGACAGGGAGCGAGCAGTACTTC
.,.,TRBV7-7,TRBJ2-1,CASSLSSGPRGEQFF,TGTGCTAGCAGCTTATCCTCGGGTCCCAGAGGTGAGCAGTTCTTC
.,.,TRBV5-1,TRBJ2-1,CASSLQGLYNEQFF,TGCGCCAGCAGCTTGCAGGGTCTCTACAATGAGCAGTTCTTC
.,.,TRBV28,TRBJ1-5,CASRQGGNQPQHF,TGTGCCAGCAGACAGGGAGGCAATCAGCCCCAGCATTTT
.,.,TRBV30,TRBJ2-7,CAWPPGTDLYEQYF,TGTGCCTGGCCCCCCGGGACTGACCTCTACGAGCAGTACTTC
TRBD1,.,TRBV14,TRBJ1-2,CASSLSRGLDYGYTF,TGTGCCAGCAGTCTAAGCAGGGGGCTGGACTATGGCTACACCTTC
.,.,TRBV18,TRBJ1-2,CASSPIPDSGGYTF,TGTGCCAGCTCACCAATTCCCGATTCGGGGGGCTACACCTTC
TRBD1,.,TRBV27,TRBJ2-7,CASSLPGQGAHEQYF,TGTGCCAGCAGTTTACCCGGACAGGGGGCCCACGAGCAGTACTTC
TRBD1,.,TRBV7-2,TRBJ1-2,CASSKTGNNYGYTF,TGTGCCAGCAGTAAGACAGGGAACAACTATGGCTACACCTTC
.,.,TRBV9,TRBJ1-5,CASSQGGRLNQPQHF,TGTGCCAGCAGCCAAGGCGGGCGCCTCAATCAGCCCCAGCATTTT
TRBD1,.,TRBV5-4,TRBJ2-2,CASSRQGTGELFF,TGTGCCAGCAGCCGACAGGGCACCGGGGAGCTGTTTTTT
TRBD1,.,TRBV6-6,TRBJ2-7,CASRRDSPHEQYF,TGTGCCAGCAGGAGGGACAGCCCGCATGAGCAGTACTTC
.,few,TRBV6-5,TRBJ2-7,CASMGRTNYEQYF,TGTGCCAGCATGGGCAGGACAAACTACGAGCAGTACTTC
TRBD1,.,TRBV5-4,TRBJ2-2,CASSLRDRGGGELFF,TGTGCCAGCAGCTTAAGGGACAGGGGGGGCGGGGAGCTGTTTTTT
.,.,TRBV6-6,TRBJ2-5,CASSMRGGETQYF,TGTGCCAGCAGTATGCGGGGAGGAGAGACCCAGTACTTC
.,few,TRBV5-1,TRBJ1-6,CASSTNTGGSPLHF,TGCGCCAGCAGCACCAATACGGGTGGGTCACCCCTCCACTTT
TRBD2,.,TRBV27,TRBJ2-1,CASSTTSGGSYRTYNEQFF,TGTGCCAGCAGTACGACTAGCGGGGGGTCGTACCGCACCTACAATGAGCAGTTCTTC
TRBD2,.,TRBV7-3,TRBJ2-1,CASSLEPLAGGYEQFF,TGTGCCAGCAGCTTAGAGCCTCTAGCGGGGGGATATGAGCAGTTCTTC
TRBD1,.,TRBV6-1,TRBJ1-5,CASTQTGGGNQPQHF,TGTGCCAGCACCCAGACAGGGGGAGGCAATCAGCCCCAGCATTTT
TRBD2,.,TRBV7-2,TRBJ2-3,CASSSSGGAEDTQYF,TGTGCCAGCAGCTCTAGCGGGGGGGCGGAAGATACGCAGTATTTT
.,.,TRBV19,TRBJ1-5,CASSIGLGGGQPQHF,TGTGCCAGTAGTATTGGCTTAGGGGGTGGACAGCCCCAGCATTTT
.,few,TRBV6-1,TRBJ2-6,CASSEWGQQSSGANVLTF,TGTGCCAGCAGTGAATGGGGACAACAGAGCTCTGGGGCCAACGTCCTGACTTTC
TRBD1,.,TRBV9,TRBJ1-1,CASSLWTGVNTEAFF,TGTGCCAGCAGCCTCTGGACAGGGGTAAACACTGAAGCTTTCTTT
TRBD2,.,TRBV7-2,TRBJ2-1,CASSLVARLAGGNEQFF,TGTGCCAGCAGCTTAGTTGCTCGCCTAGCGGGGGGAAATGAGCAGTTCTTC
.,.,TRBV30,TRBJ1-1,CAWSPNELRNTEAFF,TGTGCCTGGAGTCCCAATGAGTTACGGAACACTGAAGCTTTCTTT
.,few,TRBV6-1,TRBJ1-1,CASSATGSDTEAFF,TGTGCCAGCAGTGCGACAGGTTCGGACACTGAAGCTTTCTTT
TRBD1,.,TRBV27,TRBJ2-1,CASSFTGGSYNEQFF,TGTGCCAGCAGTTTCACAGGGGGCTCCTACAATGAGCAGTTCTTC
.,.,TRBV6-5,TRBJ2-5,CASSYMGAAQETQYF,TGTGCCAGCAGTTACATGGGGGCGGCACAAGAGACCCAGTACTTC
.,once,TRBV19,TRBJ1-1,CASTPRGGNTEAFF,TGTGCCAGTACCCCGCGGGGGGGGAACACTGAAGCTTTCTTT
.,.,TRBV7-3,TRBJ2-7,CASSLELAVYEQYF,TGTGCCAGCAGCTTAGAACTAGCAGTCTACGAGCAGTACTTC
.,.,TRBV19,TRBJ2-7,CASSQGRSYEQYF,TGTGCCAGTAGTCAGGGCAGATCCTACGAGCAGTACTTC
.,.,TRBV19,TRBJ1-6,CASNLRGPSPLHF,TGTGCCAGTAACCTCAGGGGACCCTCACCCCTCCACTTT
.,.,TRBV6-5,TRBJ2-1,CASSYSSPGWDEQFF,TGTGCCAGCAGTTACTCCTCCCCGGGGTGGGATGAGCAGTTCTTC
.,.,TRBV5-1,TRBJ1-3,CASSLGPVSGNTIYF,TGCGCCAGCAGCTTGGGGCCAGTCTCTGGAAACACCATATATTTT
TRBD2,.,TRBV4-3,TRBJ2-7,CASSLAGTSGTYEQYF,TGCGCCAGCAGCCTGGCTGGAACTAGCGGTACCTACGAGCAGTACTTC
.,.,TRBV29-1,TRBJ1-1,CSVGVTMNTEAFF,TGCAGCGTTGGCGTGACTATGAACACTGAAGCTTTCTTT
TRBD2,once,TRBV28,TRBJ2-7,CASSWGGYEQYF,TGTGCCAGCAGTTGGGGGGGTTACGAGCAGTACTTC